What follows are 26 T cell receptor beta chains derived from one specimen sequenced in a study of blood T cell repertoires in COVID-19. Clones were read by immunoSEQ multiplex PCR, and TCRdb kept only the in-frame ones, dropping some. The data show about 210,000 clones, about 84% seen once. The sample taken for sequencing was PBMCs or T cells enriched from blood (not recorded which). These receptors came from a young man with acute COVID-19.

This chain links TRBV7-9 with TRBJ1-5; D is possibly TRBD1 (5 bases). The CDR3 length is 14 residues. V lost 5 bases, J lost 4 bases, and 12 bases lay in between. Germline V lookup: CDR1 SEHNR, CDR2 FQNEAQ (reference sequence). The CDR3 DNA reads as TGTGCCAGCAGCCCAAGACAGCCTAATCAGCCCCAGCATTTT. Translation gives CASSPRQPNQPQHF. Based on the CDR3 plus reference TRBV7-9 and TRBJ1-5, the full variable domain is DTGVSQNPRHKITKRGQNVTFRCDPISEHNRLYWYRQTLGQGPEFLTYFQNEAQLEKSRLLSDRFSAERPKGSFSTLEIQRTEQGDSAMYLCASSPRQPNQPQHFGDGTRLSIL.

The chain employs TRBV6-2 or TRBV6-3 and TRBJ1-5; 7 bases align to TRBD1. CDR3 length: 16 amino acids. V shed 4 bases, J shed 5 bases, and the junction held 11 bases outside the gene matches. The germline CDR1 and CDR2 sequences are MNHEY and SVGEGT. This CDR3 reads CASSSQWTGVDQPQHF. In nucleotides, the CDR3 is TGTGCCAGCAGTTCACAGTGGACAGGAGTGGATCAGCCCCAGCATTTT.

This clone was detected only a few times. The chain recombines TRBV3-1 (or the pseudogene TRBV3-2) with TRBJ2-5; 10 bases match TRBD2. Germline CDR1 is LGHDT and CDR2 is YNNKEL (reference sequence). The length of the CDR3 is 15 residues. J was trimmed by 1 base and V by 6 bases; bases with no gene match: 5. CDR3 sequence (DNA): TGTGCCAGCAGATCTAGCGGGAGAACCCAAGAGACCCAGTACTTC. Translated, it gives CASRSSGRTQETQYF.

The chain links TRBV19 to TRBJ1-5; D is ambiguous. The CDR3 has 12 amino acids. Per germline, CDR1 LNHDA and CDR2 SQIVND (reference sequence). The ends were cut back, 6 bases at V and 7 bases at J, with 10 bases in the middle. CDR3 sequence: CASRGDWQPQHF. The CDR3 nucleotides read TGTGCCAGTAGGGGCGATTGGCAGCCCCAGCATTTT.

The gene calls are TRBV6-1 and TRBJ2-2, with TRBD1 matching 7 bases. Germline V lookup: CDR1 MNHNS, CDR2 SASEGT. V shed 3 bases, J shed 4 bases, and the junction held 5 bases outside the gene matches. CDR3 length: 15 amino acids. The CDR3 region is CASSDEQGFTGELFF. The CDR3 DNA reads TGTGCCAGCAGTGATGAACAGGGGTTCACCGGGGAGCTGTTTTTT.

The genes are TRBV5-4 and TRBJ1-5; TRBD1 agrees at 8 bases. CDR1 and CDR2 (germline): SGHNT, YYREEE (reference sequence). The CDR3 consists of 17 residues. After removal of 4 bases from V and 4 bases from J, the junction contained 13 bases not matched to a gene. The CDR3 loop reads CASSLNRGKYQNQPQHF. The CDR3 DNA reads as TGTGCCAGCAGCCTAAACAGGGGGAAGTATCAAAATCAGCCCCAGCATTTT.

The V and J genes are TRBV19 and TRBJ2-1, with unresolved D. Trimming removed 1 base from V and 2 bases from J, with 6 bases in between. Germline V gives CDR1 LNHDA, CDR2 SQIVND (reference sequence). CDR3 size: 14 residues. Here the CDR3 reads CASSIGGPYNEQFF. CDR3 DNA: TGTGCCAGTAGTATAGGCGGTCCCTACAATGAGCAGTTCTTC.

By sample fraction, this clone is medium-sized (0.01 to 0.1%). The V call is TRBV6-6, the J call TRBJ2-3; possible D gene TRBD2, 7 bases. Germline CDR1 is MNHNY and CDR2 is SVGAGI (reference sequence). CDR3 length: 17 amino acids. Trimming shortened V by 5 bases and J by 5 bases, and 23 bases separated the two germline ends. The CDR3 sequence is CASSQQTGSGGLDTQYF. CDR3 nucleotide sequence: TGTGCCAGCAGTCAACAAACAGGGTCCGGGGGGTTAGATACGCAGTATTTT.

This clone was counted a few times. In nucleotides, the CDR3 is TGTGCCAGCAGTCTAACAGGGGGCGGTCAGTACTTC. This codes for CASSLTGGGQYF. The chain employs TRBV12-3 or TRBV12-4 and TRBJ2-7, with 9 bases aligning to TRBD1. The junction had 6 bases not matched to a gene; V was cut back by 5 bases and J by 10 bases. This CDR3 is built from 12 residues.

Concerning this clone itself: The same CDR3 arises from other DNA sequences in this sample as well. The chain combines TRBV29-1 with TRBJ2-7; 7 bases line up with TRBD1. CDR3 length equals 12 residues. Looked up from germline, CDR1 is SQVTM and CDR2 is ANQGSEA. V was clipped by 4 bases and J by 6 bases; unmatched bases: 6. The CDR3 DNA is TGCAGCGTTGCTCGAGCAGGGGGCGAGCAGTACTTC. Translating gives CSVARAGGEQYF.

The chain uses TRBV6-6 and TRBJ1-1; weak D call: TRBD1 (5 bases). Trimming pared 5 bases from V and 10 bases from J, leaving 14 bases between. This CDR3 region has 12 residues. Germline CDR1 reads MNHNY; CDR2 reads SVGAGI (reference sequence). CDR3 amino acids: CASSARGEGAFF. For the CDR3, the DNA is TGTGCCAGCAGTGCCCGGGGGGAGGGAGCTTTCTTT.

The rearrangement links TRBV15 to TRBJ2-1; 10 bases agree with TRBD1. The ends lost 8 bases at V and 9 bases at J; junction bases unmatched: 13. Germline-derived CDR1 and CDR2 are LNHNV and YYDKDF (reference sequence). The length of the CDR3 is 15 residues. CDR3 in amino acids: CATGLRDRGRGEQFF. In nucleotides, the CDR3 is TGTGCCACCGGCCTGAGGGACAGGGGACGTGGTGAGCAGTTCTTC. The variable domain in full, with the rest retrieved from reference TRBV15 and TRBJ2-1, is DAMVIQNPRYQVTQFGKPVTLSCSQTLNHNVMYWYQQKSSQAPKLLFHYYDKDFNNEADTPDNFQSRRPNTSFCFLDIRSPGLGDTAMYLCATGLRDRGRGEQFFGPGTRLTVL.

This clone was detected a few times. The chain employs TRBV30 and TRBJ1-2; weak D call: TRBD1 (5 bases). Trimming removed 5 bases at V and 2 bases at J, with 6 bases between. Germline CDR1 reads GTSNPN; CDR2 reads SVGIG (reference sequence). The CDR3 consists of 11 residues. The CDR3 is CAWDRNYGYTF. The CDR3 DNA reads as TGTGCCTGGGACAGAAACTATGGCTACACCTTC.

This rearrangement joins TRBV9 to TRBJ1-2, with TRBD1 matching 7 bases. Germline CDR1 is SGDLS and CDR2 is YYNGEE. After removal of 0 bases from V and 2 bases from J, the junction contained 4 bases not matched to a gene. CDR3 length: 15 residues. DNA for the CDR3: TGTGCCAGCAGCGTAGTTGAGGGGGCGAACTATGGCTACACCTTC. As protein: CASSVVEGANYGYTF. Full variable domain (outside the CDR3, taken from reference TRBV9 and TRBJ1-2): DSGVTQTPKHLITATGQRVTLRCSPRSGDLSVYWYQQSLDQGLQFLIQYYNGEERAKGNILERFSAQQFPDLHSELNLSSLELGDSALYFCASSVVEGANYGYTFGSGTRLTVV.

The sample holds a few counts of this clone. The chain is built from TRBV19 and TRBJ2-2, with 7 bases identical to TRBD1. Per the germline V gene, CDR1 is LNHDA and CDR2 is SQIVND (reference sequence). V shed 7 bases, J shed 1 base, and the junction held 6 bases outside the gene matches. The CDR3 runs 15 residues. CDR3: CASTLTGMNTGELFF. The CDR3 bases are TGTGCCAGTACCTTGACAGGGATGAACACCGGGGAGCTGTTTTTT.

The chain recombines TRBV9 with TRBJ2-5; no reliable D call. The CDR3 covers 13 residues. Trimming took 0 bases from V and 2 from J, leaving 5 bases between them. CDR1 is SGDLS, CDR2 YYNGEE, per germline. The CDR3 coding sequence is TGTGCCAGCAGCGTAGCAGTACAAGAGACCCAGTACTTC. Residues: CASSVAVQETQYF.

This clone has just a few counts. This chain joins TRBV5-4 and TRBJ1-2; possibly TRBD1 for D (6 bases). This CDR3 comprises 13 residues. The germline gives CDR1 SGHNT, CDR2 YYREEE (reference sequence). The V and J ends lost 5 bases and 2 bases respectively, with 10 bases between them. In DNA, the CDR3 is TGTGCCAGCAGTCGGACAGCGAACTATGGCTACACCTTC. Translated: CASSRTANYGYTF.

The V and J genes are TRBV27 and TRBJ2-7; D ambiguous. This CDR3 has 14 residues. Germline V gene data show CDR1 as MNHEY and CDR2 as SMNVEV (reference sequence). Trimming shortened V by 4 bases and J by 2 bases, and 12 bases separated the two germline ends. In DNA form, the CDR3 reads TGTGCCAGCAGTTCGGGTTTTTTCACCTACGAGCAGTACTTC. Its translation: CASSSGFFTYEQYF.

The chain links TRBV14 to TRBJ2-1; 8 bases map to TRBD1. CDR1 is SGHDN, CDR2 FVKESK, per germline. J was trimmed by 10 bases and V by 1 base; bases with no gene match: 3. The CDR3 is 13 residues long. The CDR3 spells CASSQVGTGEQFF. CDR3 nucleotide sequence: TGTGCCAGCAGCCAAGTCGGGACAGGCGAGCAGTTCTTC.

This clone was detected only once. This chain links TRBV28 with TRBJ1-2, with 7 bases identical to TRBD1. J gave up 3 bases and V 9 bases, and 13 bases lay outside the gene matches. Germline CDR1 and CDR2: MDHEN and SYDVKM. This CDR3 spans 15 amino acids. The CDR3 spells CASLRGGEVHYGYTF. As DNA, the CDR3 is TGTGCCAGTTTAAGAGGGGGCGAGGTACACTATGGCTACACCTTC.

The chain couples TRBV19 to TRBJ2-5; 10 bases map to TRBD2. Per germline, CDR1 LNHDA and CDR2 SQIVND (reference sequence). The CDR3 length is 15 residues. V shed 1 base and J 3 bases; nucleotides not matched to a gene: 2. This CDR3 is CASSIVSGGKETQYF. The CDR3 bases are TGTGCCAGTAGTATAGTTAGCGGGGGGAAAGAGACCCAGTACTTC.

The J gene is TRBJ1-1, the V gene TRBV14; TRBD1 matches 9 bases. The germline CDR1 and CDR2 sequences are SGHDN and FVKESK. This CDR3 region has 16 residues. V gave up 1 base and J gave up 1 base; unmatched junction bases: 4. DNA for the CDR3: TGTGCCAGCAGCCAAGCCTGGGGACAGGGGAACACTGAAGCTTTCTTT. Residues: CASSQAWGQGNTEAFF.

The CDR3: CASSDDRVADTQYF. CDR3 nucleotide sequence: TGCGCCAGCAGTGATGACAGGGTGGCAGATACGCAGTATTTT. The J gene is TRBJ2-3, the V gene TRBV10-1; 7 bases are a match to TRBD1. CDR1 is WNHNN, CDR2 SYGVQD, per germline (reference sequence). This CDR3 is 14 amino acids long. J lost 4 bases, V lost 3 bases, and 4 bases had no gene match.

This clone was recorded only once. The chain combines TRBV10-3 with TRBJ1-1; the match to TRBD1 covers 8 bases. Trimming removed 7 bases from V and 5 bases from J; junction bases left unmatched: 9. Germline V gene sequence: CDR1 ENHRY, CDR2 SYGVKD. This CDR3 is built from 14 residues. CDR3 sequence (DNA): TGTGCCATCAATCCCGGACAGGGCTCGACTGAAGCTTTCTTT. Protein sequence: CAINPGQGSTEAFF.

The genes are TRBV3-1 (or the pseudogene TRBV3-2) and TRBJ2-7; the match to TRBD1 covers 7 bases. Germline V gene data show CDR1 as LGHDT and CDR2 as YNNKEL (reference sequence). The junction had 8 bases not matched to a gene; V was cut back by 1 base and J by 5 bases. The CDR3 length is 15 residues. The CDR3: CASSQVGTAQNEQYF. CDR3 nucleotides: TGTGCCAGCAGCCAAGTGGGGACAGCGCAGAACGAGCAGTACTTC.

The chain couples TRBV30 to TRBJ1-6, with TRBD1 as a possible D gene (5 bases). V dropped 5 bases and J dropped 8 bases, with 13 bases sitting between them. The CDR3 sequence is 13 residues long. CDR1 is GTSNPN, CDR2 SVGIG, per germline (reference sequence). The CDR3: CAWRETDYSPLHF. CDR3 coding DNA: TGTGCCTGGCGGGAGACAGATTATTCACCCCTCCACTTT. Using reference TRBV30 and TRBJ1-6 for the parts outside the CDR3, the full variable domain is SQTIHQWPATLVQPVGSPLSLECTVEGTSNPNLYWYRQAAGRGLQLLFYSVGIGQISSEVPQNLSASRPQDRQFILSSKKLLLSDSGFYLCAWRETDYSPLHFGNGTRLTVT.